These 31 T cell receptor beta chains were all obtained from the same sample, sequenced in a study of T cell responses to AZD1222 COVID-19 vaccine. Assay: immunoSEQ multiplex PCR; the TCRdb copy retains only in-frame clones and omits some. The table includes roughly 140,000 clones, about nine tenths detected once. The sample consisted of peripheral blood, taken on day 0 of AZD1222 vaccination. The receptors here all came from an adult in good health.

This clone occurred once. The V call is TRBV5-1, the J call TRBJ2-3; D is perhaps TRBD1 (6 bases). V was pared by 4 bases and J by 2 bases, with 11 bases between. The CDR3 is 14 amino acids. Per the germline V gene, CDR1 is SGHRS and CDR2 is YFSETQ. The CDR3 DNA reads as TGCGCCAGCAGCATTGGACAGTTCACAGATACGCAGTATTTT. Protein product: CASSIGQFTDTQYF.

The CDR3 bases are TGTGCCAGCAGTTACAACCCTACGGTGGGGGGACAAGAGACCCAGTACTTC. It yields the protein CASSYNPTVGGQETQYF. This chain joins TRBV6-2 or TRBV6-3 and TRBJ2-5; D is perhaps TRBD2 (6 bases). V was clipped by 2 bases and J by 2 bases, with 18 bases between them. Germline CDR1 MNHEY, CDR2 SVGEGT. CDR3 length: 17 residues.

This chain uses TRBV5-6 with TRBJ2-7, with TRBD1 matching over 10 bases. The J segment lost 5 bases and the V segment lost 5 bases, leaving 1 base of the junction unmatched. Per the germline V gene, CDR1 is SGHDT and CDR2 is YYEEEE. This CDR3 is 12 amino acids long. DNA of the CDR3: TGTGCCAGCAGTGACAGGGGGCACGAGCAGTACTTC. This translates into CASSDRGHEQYF.

CDR3 sequence: CAISGGLQRVEQFF. Written as DNA, the CDR3 is TGTGCCATCAGTGGCGGCCTCCAAAGGGTTGAGCAGTTCTTC. This chain connects TRBV10-3 to TRBJ2-1; D gene uncertain. V lost 4 bases, J lost 9 bases, and 16 bases lay in between. This CDR3 is built from 14 residues. Germline assignment: CDR1 ENHRY and CDR2 SYGVKD.

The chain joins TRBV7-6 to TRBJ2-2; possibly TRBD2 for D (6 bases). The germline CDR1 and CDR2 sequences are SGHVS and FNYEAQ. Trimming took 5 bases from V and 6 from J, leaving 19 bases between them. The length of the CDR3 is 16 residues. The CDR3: CASSPRTGSGAGELFF. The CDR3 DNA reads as TGTGCCAGCAGCCCACGGACGGGATCGGGGGCCGGGGAGCTGTTTTTT.

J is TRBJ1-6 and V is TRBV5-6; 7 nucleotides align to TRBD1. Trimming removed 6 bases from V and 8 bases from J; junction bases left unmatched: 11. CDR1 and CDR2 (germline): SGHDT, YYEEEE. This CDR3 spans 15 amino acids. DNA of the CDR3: TGTGCCAGCACCTACGTCGGGACAGAGCATTCACCCCTCCACTTT. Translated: CASTYVGTEHSPLHF.

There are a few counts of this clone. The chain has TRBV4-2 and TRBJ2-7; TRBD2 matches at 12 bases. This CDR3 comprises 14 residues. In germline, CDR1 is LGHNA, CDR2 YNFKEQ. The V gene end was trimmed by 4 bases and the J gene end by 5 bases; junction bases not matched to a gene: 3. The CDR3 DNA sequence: TGTGCCAGCAGCCGTCGGACTAGCGGGGACGAGCAGTACTTC. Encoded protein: CASSRRTSGDEQYF.

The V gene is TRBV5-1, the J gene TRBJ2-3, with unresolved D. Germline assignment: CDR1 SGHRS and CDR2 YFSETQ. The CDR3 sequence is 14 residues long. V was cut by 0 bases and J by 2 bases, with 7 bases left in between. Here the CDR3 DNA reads TGCGCCAGCAGCTTGGGTACACTCACAGATACGCAGTATTTT. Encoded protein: CASSLGTLTDTQYF. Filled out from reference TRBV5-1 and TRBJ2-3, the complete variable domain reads KAGVTQTPRYLIKTRGQQVTLSCSPISGHRSVSWYQQTPGQGLQFLFEYFSETQRNKGNFPGRFSGRQFSNSRSEMNVSTLELGDSALYLCASSLGTLTDTQYFGPGTRLTVL.

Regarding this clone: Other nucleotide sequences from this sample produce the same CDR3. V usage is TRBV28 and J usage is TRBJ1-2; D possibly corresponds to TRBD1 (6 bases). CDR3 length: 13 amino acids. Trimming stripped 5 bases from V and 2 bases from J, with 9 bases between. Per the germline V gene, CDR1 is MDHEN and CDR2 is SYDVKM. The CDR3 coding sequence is TGTGCCAGCAGTCCGCAGGGGAACTATGGCTACACCTTC. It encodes CASSPQGNYGYTF.

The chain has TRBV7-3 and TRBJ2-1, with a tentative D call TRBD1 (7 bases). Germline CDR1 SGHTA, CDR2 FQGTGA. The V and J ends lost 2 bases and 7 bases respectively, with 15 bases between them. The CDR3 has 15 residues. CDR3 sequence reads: CASSLLQGGTNEQFF. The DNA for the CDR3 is TGTGCCAGCAGCTTACTCCAGGGGGGTACGAATGAGCAGTTCTTC.

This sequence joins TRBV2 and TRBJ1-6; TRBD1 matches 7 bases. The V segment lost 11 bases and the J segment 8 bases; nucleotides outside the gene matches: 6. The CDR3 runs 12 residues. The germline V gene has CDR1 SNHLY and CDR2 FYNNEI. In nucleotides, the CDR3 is TGTGCCGGCTCGGGACAGTATTCACCCCTCCACTTT. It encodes CAGSGQYSPLHF.

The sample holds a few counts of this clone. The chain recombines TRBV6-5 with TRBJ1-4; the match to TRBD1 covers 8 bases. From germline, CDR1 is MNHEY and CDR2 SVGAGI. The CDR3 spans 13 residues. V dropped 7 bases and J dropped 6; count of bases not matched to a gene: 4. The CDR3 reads CASTGQVDEKLFF. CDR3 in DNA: TGTGCCAGCACGGGACAGGTGGATGAAAAACTGTTTTTT.

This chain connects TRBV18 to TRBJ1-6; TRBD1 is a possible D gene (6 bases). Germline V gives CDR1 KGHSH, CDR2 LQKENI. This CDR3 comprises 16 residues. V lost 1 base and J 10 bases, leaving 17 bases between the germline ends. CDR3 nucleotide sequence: TGTGCCAGCTCACCACTGGGGCAGGGGAATCGATCACCCCTCCACTTT. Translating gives CASSPLGQGNRSPLHF.

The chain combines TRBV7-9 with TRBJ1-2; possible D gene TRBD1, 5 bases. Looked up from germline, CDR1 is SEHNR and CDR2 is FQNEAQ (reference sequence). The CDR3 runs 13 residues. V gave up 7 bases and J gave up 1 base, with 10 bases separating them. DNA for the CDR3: TGTGCCAGCACCCGCGACAGTAACTATGGCTACACCTTC. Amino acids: CASTRDSNYGYTF.

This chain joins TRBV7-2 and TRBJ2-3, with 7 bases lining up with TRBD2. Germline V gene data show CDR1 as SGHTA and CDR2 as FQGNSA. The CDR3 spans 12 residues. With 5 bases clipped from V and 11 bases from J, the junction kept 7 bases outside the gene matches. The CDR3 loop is CASSGGGTQQYF. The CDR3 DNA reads TGTGCCAGCAGCGGGGGGGGGACTCAGCAGTATTTT.

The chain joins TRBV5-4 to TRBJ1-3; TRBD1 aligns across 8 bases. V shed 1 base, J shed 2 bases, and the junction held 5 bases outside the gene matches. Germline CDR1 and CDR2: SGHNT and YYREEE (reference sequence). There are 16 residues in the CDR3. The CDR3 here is CASSLPGGRAGNTIYF. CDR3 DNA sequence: TGTGCCAGCAGCTTGCCAGGGGGCAGAGCTGGAAACACCATATATTTT.

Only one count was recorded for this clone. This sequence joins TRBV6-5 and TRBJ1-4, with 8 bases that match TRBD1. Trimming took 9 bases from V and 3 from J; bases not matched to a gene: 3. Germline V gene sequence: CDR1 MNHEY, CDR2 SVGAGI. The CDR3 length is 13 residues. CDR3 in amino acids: CASTTGANEKLFF. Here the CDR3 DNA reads TGTGCCAGTACGACAGGGGCTAATGAAAAACTGTTTTTT.

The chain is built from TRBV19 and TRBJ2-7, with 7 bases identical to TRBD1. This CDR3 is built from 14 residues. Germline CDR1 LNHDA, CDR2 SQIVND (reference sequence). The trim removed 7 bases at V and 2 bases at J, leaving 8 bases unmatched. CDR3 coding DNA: TGTGCCAGTAAGACGACAGGGAGTACCTACGAGCAGTACTTC. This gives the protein CASKTTGSTYEQYF.

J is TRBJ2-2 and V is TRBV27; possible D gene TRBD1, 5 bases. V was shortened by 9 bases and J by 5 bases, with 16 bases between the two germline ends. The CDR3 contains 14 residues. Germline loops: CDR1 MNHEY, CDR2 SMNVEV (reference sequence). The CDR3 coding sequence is TGTGCCAGTCTCGGATTAAGGGGTACCGGGGAGCTGTTTTTT. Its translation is CASLGLRGTGELFF.

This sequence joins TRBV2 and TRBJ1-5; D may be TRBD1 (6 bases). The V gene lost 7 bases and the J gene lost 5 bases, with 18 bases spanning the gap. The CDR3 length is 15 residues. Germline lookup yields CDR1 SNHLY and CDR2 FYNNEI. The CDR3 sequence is CASISGGAGDQPQHF. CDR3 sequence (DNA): TGTGCCAGCATAAGTGGGGGCGCCGGAGATCAGCCCCAGCATTTT.

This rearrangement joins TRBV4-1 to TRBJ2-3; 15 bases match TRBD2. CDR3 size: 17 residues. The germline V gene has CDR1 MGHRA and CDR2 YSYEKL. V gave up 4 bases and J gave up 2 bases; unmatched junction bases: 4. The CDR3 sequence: CASSRGLAGGNTDTQYF. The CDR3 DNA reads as TGCGCCAGCAGCCGGGGACTAGCGGGGGGAAACACAGATACGCAGTATTTT.

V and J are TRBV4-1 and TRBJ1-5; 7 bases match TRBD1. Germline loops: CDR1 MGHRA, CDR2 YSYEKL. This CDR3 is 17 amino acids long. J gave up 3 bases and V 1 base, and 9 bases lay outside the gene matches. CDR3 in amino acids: CASSQVVVGQFNQPQHF. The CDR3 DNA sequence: TGCGCCAGCAGCCAAGTCGTCGTGGGACAGTTCAATCAGCCCCAGCATTTT.

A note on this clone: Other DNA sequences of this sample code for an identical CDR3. The CDR3 nucleotides are TGCGCCAGCAGCCTGGGGACTAGCGGTGAGACCCAGTACTTC. Encoded protein: CASSLGTSGETQYF. V gene TRBV5-1 combines with J gene TRBJ2-5, with 11 bases matching TRBD2. The CDR3 covers 14 residues. V shed 4 bases and J 5 bases; nucleotides not matched to a gene: 4. Germline V gives CDR1 SGHRS, CDR2 YFSETQ.

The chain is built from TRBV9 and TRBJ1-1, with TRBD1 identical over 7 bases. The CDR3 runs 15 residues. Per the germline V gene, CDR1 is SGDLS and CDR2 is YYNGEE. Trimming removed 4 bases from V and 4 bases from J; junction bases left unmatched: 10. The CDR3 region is CASSPLTGDATEAFF. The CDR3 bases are TGTGCCAGCAGCCCTTTAACAGGGGATGCCACTGAAGCTTTCTTT.

CDR3 sequence reads: CAIGGGPYEQYF. The CDR3 DNA follows: TGTGCCATCGGAGGCGGGCCCTACGAGCAGTACTTC. The chain recombines TRBV10-3 with TRBJ2-7; the D gene is possibly TRBD2 (5 bases). Germline V gene lookup returns CDR1 ENHRY and CDR2 SYGVKD. The V end lost 8 bases, the J end lost 2 bases, and 10 bases lay between the germline ends. This CDR3 region has 12 residues.

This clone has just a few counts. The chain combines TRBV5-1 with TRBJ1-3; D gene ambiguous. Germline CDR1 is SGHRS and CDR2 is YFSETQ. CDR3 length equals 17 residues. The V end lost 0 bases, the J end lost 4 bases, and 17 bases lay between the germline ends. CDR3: CASSLAETPGSGNTIYF. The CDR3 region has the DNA TGCGCCAGCAGCTTGGCCGAGACACCGGGTTCGGGAAACACCATATATTTT.

The CDR3 is CASRDRGQNYGYTF. The CDR3 DNA reads as TGTGCCAGTAGGGACAGGGGACAGAACTATGGCTACACCTTC. This chain joins TRBV19 and TRBJ1-2; TRBD1 matches at 9 bases. CDR3 size: 14 residues. Germline lookup yields CDR1 LNHDA and CDR2 SQIVND (reference sequence). V gave up 6 bases and J gave up 2 bases; unmatched junction bases: 4.

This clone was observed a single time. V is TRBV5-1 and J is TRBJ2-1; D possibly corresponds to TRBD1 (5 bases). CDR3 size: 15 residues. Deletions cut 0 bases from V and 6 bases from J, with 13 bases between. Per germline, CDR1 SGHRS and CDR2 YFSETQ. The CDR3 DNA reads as TGCGCCAGCAGCTTGGTGTTTGGGGCGAGCAATGAGCAGTTCTTC. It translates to CASSLVFGASNEQFF.

The CDR3 is CASSQDVAAGRETQYF. The DNA of the CDR3 is TGTGCCAGCAGCCAAGACGTAGCGGCGGGGAGGGAGACCCAGTACTTC. V is TRBV3-1 (or the pseudogene TRBV3-2) and J is TRBJ2-5; weak D call: TRBD2 (6 bases). Deletions cut 0 bases from V and 5 bases from J, with 16 bases between. Germline loops: CDR1 LGHDT, CDR2 YNNKEL (reference sequence). The CDR3 is made up of 16 amino acids.

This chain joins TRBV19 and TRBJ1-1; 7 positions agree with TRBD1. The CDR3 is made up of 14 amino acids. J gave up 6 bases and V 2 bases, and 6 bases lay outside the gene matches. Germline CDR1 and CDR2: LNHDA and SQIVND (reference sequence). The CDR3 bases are TGTGCCAGTAGTATACTCGACAGGGATGCTGAAGCTTTCTTT. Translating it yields CASSILDRDAEAFF.

The CDR3 DNA reads TGTGCCAGCATTGGGGGCGGATACTATGGCTACACCTTC. Amino acids: CASIGGGYYGYTF. This sequence joins TRBV28 and TRBJ1-2; TRBD1 is a possible D gene (6 bases). The CDR3 is made up of 13 amino acids. V was pared by 7 bases and J by 3 bases, with 12 bases between. Germline assignment: CDR1 MDHEN and CDR2 SYDVKM.